This is a list of T cell receptor beta chains from one sample in a study of human T cells and chemical hapten exposure. TCRdb reanalysed the RACE reads using MiXCR and keeps one entry per CDR3 protein. The sample contains 300,000 to 400,000 distinct CDR3 sequences, approximately 6.3% of which appear only once. Sequences were derived from whole blood, sampled in connection with sensitization to the hapten diphenylcyclopropenone (DPC). These receptors came from a woman aged 18-35 years with alopecia areata. Some clones in this sample may be carry-over from other donors' samples. Each CDR3 is given with its conserved first and last residue. D genes are given only for firm matches. Size tells how often a clone was seen (once, few, many) or the class of an expanded clone, and some rows leave it out.

TRBJ1-4 | - | TRBV28 | - | CASSFLGITNEKLFF | TGTGCCAGCAGTTTTCTCGGCATAACTAATGAAAAACTGTTTTTT
TRBJ2-2 | many | TRBV3-1 | - | CASSQRTTLGSGELFF | TGTGCCAGCAGTCAGAGGACAACCCTAGGATCCGGGGAGCTGTTTTTT
TRBJ1-1 | - | TRBV7-6 | - | CASSLWSNTEAFF | TGTGCCAGCAGCTTATGGTCAAACACTGAAGCTTTCTTT
TRBJ2-3 | - | TRBV20-1 | - | CSAHRDITDTQYF | TGCAGTGCTCACCGGGACATCACAGATACGCAGTATTTT
TRBJ2-7 | many | TRBV6-5 | TRBD2 | CASSPSGTSGLSYEQYF | TGTGCCAGCAGCCCATCAGGGACTAGCGGGCTCTCCTACGAGCAGTACTTC
TRBJ1-2 | few | TRBV2 | TRBD1 | CASSDPPWTGSNYGYTF | TGTGCCAGCAGTGACCCCCCGTGGACAGGGTCTAACTATGGCTACACCTTC
TRBJ1-2 | many | TRBV7-2 | TRBD1 | CASSSARQGPGYTF | TGTGCCAGCAGCTCTGCTAGACAGGGGCCCGGCTACACCTTC
TRBJ1-5 | few | TRBV27 | - | CASSSEGRGGQPQHF | TGTGCCAGCAGTTCGGAGGGGAGGGGCGGACAGCCCCAGCATTTT
TRBJ2-3 | many | TRBV13 | - | CASSLQGTDTQYF | TGTGCCAGCAGCTTACAGGGCACAGATACGCAGTATTTT
TRBJ1-1 | - | TRBV9 | - | CASSVVVSLSGTEAFF | TGTGCCAGCAGCGTAGTTGTAAGTCTATCGGGGACTGAAGCTTTCTTT
TRBJ1-1 | many | TRBV11-2 | - | CASSPLGTEAFF | TGTGCCAGCAGCCCCCTAGGTACTGAAGCTTTCTTT
TRBJ1-1 | few | TRBV7-3 | - | CASSLQGWGTEAFF | TGTGCCAGCAGCTTGCAGGGATGGGGCACTGAAGCTTTCTTT
TRBJ1-3 | - | TRBV6-6 | - | CASSYSGYSSGNTIYF | TGTGCCAGCAGTTACTCGGGGTACAGCTCTGGAAACACCATATATTTT
TRBJ2-5 | - | TRBV15 | - | CATSKYYGEETQYF | TGTGCCACCAGCAAGTATTACGGGGAGGAGACCCAGTACTTC
TRBJ1-1 | few | TRBV7-3 | - | CASSFLRRGNTEAFF | TGTGCCAGCAGCTTTTTACGAAGGGGTAACACTGAAGCTTTCTTT
TRBJ2-5 | - | TRBV6-2/TRBV6-3 | - | CASTRTAQETQYF | TGTGCCAGCACTCGGACAGCTCAAGAGACCCAGTACTTC
TRBJ1-1 | few | TRBV7-9 | - | CASSLPAEAFF | TGTGCCAGCAGCTTACCTGCTGAAGCTTTCTTT
TRBJ2-7 | many | TRBV6-6 | - | CASSYAPEGYEQYF | TGTGCCAGCAGTTACGCCCCTGAGGGGTACGAGCAGTACTTC
TRBJ2-1 | many | TRBV19 | TRBD2 | CASSIHRGGVDEQFF | TGTGCCAGTAGTATTCACCGCGGGGGGGTTGATGAGCAGTTCTTC
TRBJ1-1 | - | TRBV7-3 | - | CAFGTFPDGTEAFF | TGTGCATTCGGTACCTTTCCGGACGGCACTGAAGCTTTCTTT
TRBJ2-5 | - | TRBV6-5 | TRBD2 | CASSYSAGDGGKTQYF | TGTGCCAGCAGTTACTCGGCGGGGGATGGGGGAAAGACCCAGTACTTC
TRBJ1-1 | - | TRBV28 | - | CASSLTVMGTEAFF | TGTGCCAGCAGTTTAACAGTGATGGGAACTGAAGCTTTCTTT
TRBJ1-5 | few | TRBV7-9 | TRBD1 | CASDREDQPQHF | TGTGCCAGTGACAGGGAGGATCAGCCCCAGCATTTT
TRBJ2-3 | - | TRBV4-3 | - | CASGQDWKGPTDTQYF | TGCGCCAGCGGCCAAGATTGGAAGGGGCCCACAGATACGCAGTATTTT
TRBJ1-5 | - | TRBV5-6 | - | CASSLGFSGLNSNQPQHF | TGTGCCAGCAGCTTGGGGTTTTCAGGGTTAAATAGCAATCAGCCCCAGCATTTT
TRBJ1-1 | - | TRBV14 | - | CASSHRLTGEAFF | TGTGCCAGCAGCCACCGTTTAACTGGTGAAGCTTTCTTT
TRBJ2-5 | - | TRBV29-1 | - | CSVNPGMETQYF | TGCAGCGTTAATCCAGGGATGGAGACCCAGTACTTC
TRBJ1-1 | few | TRBV12-3/TRBV12-4 | - | CASNFGGSEVFF | TGTGCCAGCAACTTCGGGGGGTCTGAAGTTTTCTTT
TRBJ1-1 | few | TRBV7-9 | - | CASSQLGAGEAFF | TGTGCCAGCAGCCAGCTTGGGGCAGGGGAGGCTTTCTTT
TRBJ1-6 | few | TRBV7-2 | - | CASSPPREYNSPLHF | TGTGCCAGCAGCCCCCCTAGGGAGTATAATTCACCCCTCCACTTT
TRBJ2-3 | - | TRBV7-2 | TRBD2 | CASSRAGLTDTQYF | TGTGCCAGCAGCCGAGCGGGGCTCACAGATACGCAGTATTTT
TRBJ2-7 | - | TRBV6-1 | - | CASSESIASYEQYF | TGTGCCAGCAGTGAATCAATAGCCTCCTACGAGCAGTACTTC
TRBJ2-5 | many | TRBV25-1 | - | CASTGTSQETQYF | TGTGCCAGCACCGGGACCTCCCAAGAGACCCAGTACTTC
TRBJ1-6 | few | TRBV18 | TRBD1 | CASSPGQGIGSPLHF | TGTGCCAGCTCACCAGGACAGGGGATAGGATCACCCCTCCACTTT
TRBJ1-4 | - | TRBV7-2 | TRBD1 | CASSLQGVSGKLFF | TGTGCCAGCAGCTTACAGGGGGTTTCGGGAAAACTGTTTTTT
TRBJ1-3 | few | TRBV5-1 | TRBD1 | CASSLGDRAGNTIYF | TGCGCCAGCAGCTTGGGGGACAGGGCTGGAAACACCATATATTTT
TRBJ2-1 | - | TRBV28 | - | CASSHEQFF | TGTGCCAGCAGTCATGAGCAGTTCTTC
TRBJ2-7 | - | TRBV29-1 | TRBD2 | CSVGRVDEQYF | TGCAGCGTGGGGAGGGTCGACGAGCAGTACTTC
TRBJ2-3 | many | TRBV2 | TRBD2 | CASRSGGADTQYF | TGTGCCAGCAGAAGCGGGGGGGCCGATACGCAGTATTTT
TRBJ2-6 | few | TRBV24-1 | - | CATSGSAGANVLTF | TGTGCCACCAGTGGCAGCGCTGGGGCCAACGTCCTGACTTTC
TRBJ1-5 | few | TRBV13 | - | CASSYAGATHNQPQHF | TGTGCCAGCAGCTACGCAGGGGCGACCCACAATCAGCCCCAGCATTTT
TRBJ2-1 | many | TRBV5-1 | - | CASSLGGAGNEQFF | TGCGCCAGCAGCTTAGGGGGGGCAGGCAATGAGCAGTTCTTC
TRBJ1-1 | - | TRBV29-1 | - | CSVQLRGPVTEAFF | TGCAGCGTTCAGCTTCGGGGGCCGGTCACTGAAGCTTTCTTT
TRBJ1-6 | few | TRBV4-2 | - | CASSQDLLVNSPLHF | TGTGCCAGCAGCCAAGATCTTCTCGTGAATTCACCCCTCCACTTT
TRBJ1-6 | - | TRBV6-5 | - | CASSARQFHYNSPLHF | TGTGCCAGCAGTGCCCGACAGTTCCATTATAATTCACCCCTCCACTTT
TRBJ2-7 | many | TRBV5-6 | TRBD1 | CASSPLYRDRGNEQYF | TGTGCCAGCAGCCCACTCTACCGGGACAGGGGCAACGAGCAGTACTTC
TRBJ2-4 | many | TRBV5-1 | TRBD1 | CASSRVHQGAGTNIQYF | TGCGCCAGCAGCCGCGTTCATCAGGGGGCCGGGACAAACATTCAGTACTTC
TRBJ1-2 | - | TRBV15 | - | CATSSSGDYYGYTF | TGTGCCACCAGCAGTTCCGGTGATTACTATGGCTACACCTTC
TRBJ2-1 | many | TRBV24-1 | - | CATSDSREGGYNEQFF | TGTGCCACCAGTGACTCGAGAGAGGGGGGGTACAATGAGCAGTTCTTC
TRBJ1-2 | - | TRBV5-1 | - | CASSLAGIRDLSFYGYTF | TGCGCCAGCAGCTTGGCCGGGATACGAGACTTATCATTCTATGGCTACACCTTC
TRBJ1-1 | - | TRBV7-9 | - | CASSHSSSSNTEAFF | TGTGCCAGCTCTCATTCATCTTCAAGTAACACTGAAGCTTTCTTT
TRBJ2-3 | many | TRBV20-1 | - | CSARESTDTQYF | TGCAGTGCTAGAGAAAGCACAGATACGCAGTATTTT
TRBJ2-3 | many | TRBV7-9 | TRBD1 | CASSSGTEADTQYF | TGTGCCAGCAGCTCCGGGACAGAGGCGGATACGCAGTATTTT
TRBJ2-1 | few | TRBV20-1 | - | CSARDWSSYNEQFF | TGCAGTGCCCGGGACTGGAGCTCCTACAATGAGCAGTTCTTC
TRBJ2-3 | many | TRBV6-2/TRBV6-3 | TRBD2 | CASSYSVGGGRRDTQYF | TGTGCCAGCAGTTACTCGGTTGGCGGGGGGCGTCGGGATACGCAGTATTTT
TRBJ1-2 | few | TRBV7-8 | TRBD1 | CASSVRDRGTNYGYTF | TGTGCCAGCAGCGTGAGGGACAGGGGGACTAACTATGGCTACACCTTC